The 20 T cell receptor beta chains below were found in one sample sequenced in a study of radiotherapy plus CTLA-4 blockade in lung cancer. TCRdb's copy holds only in-frame clones and misses some; the assay was immunoSEQ multiplex PCR. Here the sample spans around 90,000 clones, about 85% being singletons. The source was peripheral blood, collected from a patient treated with radiotherapy plus ipilimumab. Receptor source: a human donor with non-small cell lung cancer that progressed on radiotherapy plus ipilimumab.

The rearrangement uses TRBV18 and TRBJ2-4, with unresolved D. CDR1 and CDR2 (germline): KGHSH, LQKENI. Trimming removed 3 bases at V and 0 bases at J, with 18 bases between. There are 18 residues in the CDR3. The CDR3 protein is CASSPSVLEVLAKNIQYF. CDR3 bases: TGTGCCAGCTCACCCTCCGTCTTAGAAGTACTAGCCAAAAACATTCAGTACTTC.

This clone was observed a single time. The chain recombines TRBV29-1 with TRBJ2-1, with 11 bases that match TRBD2. CDR1 is SQVTM, CDR2 ANQGSEA, per germline. V dropped 6 bases and J dropped 9; count of bases not matched to a gene: 13. There are 15 residues in the CDR3. CDR3 coding DNA: TGCAGCGTCCCCGGAGTTAGCGGGGGGGCAGGTGAGCAGTTCTTC. Its protein is CSVPGVSGGAGEQFF.

The J gene is TRBJ1-2, the V gene TRBV30, with D hard to call. The CDR3 has 15 residues. Germline V gene lookup returns CDR1 GTSNPN and CDR2 SVGIG (reference sequence). V lost 0 bases, J lost 4 bases, and 15 bases lay in between. The CDR3 reads CAWSVGGRALYGYTF. The CDR3 DNA follows: TGTGCCTGGAGTGTAGGTGGGCGGGCCCTCTATGGCTACACCTTC.

This clone occurred once. V usage is TRBV7-2 and J usage is TRBJ1-4; D may be TRBD1 (5 bases). CDR3 length equals 15 residues. Trimming took off 5 bases at V and 4 bases at J, with 14 bases between the two ends. Germline CDR1 and CDR2: SGHTA and FQGNSA. The CDR3 protein is CASSQPQGYNEKLFF. In nucleotides, the CDR3 is TGTGCCAGCAGCCAGCCTCAGGGTTATAATGAAAAACTGTTTTTT. Filled out from reference TRBV7-2 and TRBJ1-4, the complete variable domain reads GAGVSQSPSNKVTEKGKDVELRCDPISGHTALYWYRQSLGQGLEFLIYFQGNSAPDKSGLPSDRFSAERTGGSVSTLTIQRTQQEDSAVYLCASSQPQGYNEKLFFGSGTQLSVL.

The CDR3 loop reads CASKPGTSRAYEQYF. The CDR3 DNA reads as TGTGCCAGCAAACCCGGGACTAGCCGAGCCTACGAGCAGTACTTC. The chain links TRBV27 to TRBJ2-7; 9 bases map to TRBD2. This CDR3 has 15 residues. V gave up 7 bases and J gave up 2 bases; unmatched junction bases: 9. Per the germline V gene, CDR1 is MNHEY and CDR2 is SMNVEV (reference sequence).

This clone was detected only a few times. The sample has other DNA sequences that encode this CDR3 too. The chain recombines TRBV18 with TRBJ1-1; tentative D call: TRBD1 (5 bases). Germline V gene data show CDR1 as KGHSH and CDR2 as LQKENI. The CDR3 totals 13 residues. V shed 2 bases and J shed 4 bases, with 8 bases lying between them. CDR3 coding DNA: TGTGCCAGCTCACCATCGGGGGGCACTGAAGCTTTCTTT. The encoded protein is CASSPSGGTEAFF.

The chain recombines TRBV2 with TRBJ2-3; tentatively, D is TRBD1 (6 bases). Germline V lookup: CDR1 SNHLY, CDR2 FYNNEI. Trimming took 8 bases from V and 2 from J, leaving 11 bases between them. This CDR3 comprises 13 residues. CDR3 in DNA: TGTGCCAGCGCAGGGGAATTCACAGATACGCAGTATTTT. Its translation: CASAGEFTDTQYF.

The chain carries TRBV5-1 and TRBJ2-5; TRBD1 agrees at 9 bases. Trimming at V came to 3 bases and at J to 4 bases, leaving 10 bases not matched to a gene. The CDR3 runs to 16 residues. Germline V gene sequence: CDR1 SGHRS, CDR2 YFSETQ. The CDR3 DNA is TGCGCCAGCAGCTCGACGACAGGGGGATGGATAGAGACCCAGTACTTC. It translates to CASSSTTGGWIETQYF.

The chain links TRBV14 to TRBJ1-2, with D uncertain. The V end lost 3 bases, the J end lost 4 bases, and 15 bases lay between the germline ends. CDR1 is SGHDN and CDR2 is FVKESK in the germline V gene. This CDR3 comprises 15 residues. CDR3 DNA sequence: TGTGCCAGCAGCCACGGAGACCTGGTGGGCTATGGCTACACCTTC. This encodes CASSHGDLVGYGYTF.

The V gene is TRBV5-1, the J gene TRBJ2-1; 10 bases match TRBD1. The CDR3 is 15 residues long. The germline V gene encodes CDR1 SGHRS and CDR2 YFSETQ. V shed 5 bases and J 5 bases; nucleotides not matched to a gene: 7. CDR3 sequence: CASRTGGPPNNEQFF. The CDR3 DNA sequence: TGCGCCAGCAGGACAGGGGGCCCTCCTAACAATGAGCAGTTCTTC.

The rearrangement links TRBV7-7 to TRBJ2-1, with 8 nucleotides matching TRBD2. CDR3 length: 15 residues. V was pared by 3 bases and J by 2 bases, with 3 bases of the junction left unmatched. CDR1 is SSHAT, CDR2 FNYEAQ, per germline (reference sequence). CDR3 protein: CASSLSGGPYNEQFF. The CDR3 region has the DNA TGTGCCAGCAGCTTGAGCGGGGGACCCTACAATGAGCAGTTCTTC.

The gene calls are TRBV19 and TRBJ2-1, with TRBD1 matching 7 bases. This CDR3 has 13 amino acids. Trimming at V came to 10 bases and at J to 2 bases, leaving 5 bases not matched to a gene. Germline loops: CDR1 LNHDA, CDR2 SQIVND (reference sequence). CDR3 DNA: TGTGCCACCAACGACAGGGCCTACAATGAGCAGTTCTTC. It is translated as CATNDRAYNEQFF.

This rearrangement joins TRBV5-4 to TRBJ1-2; possibly TRBD1 for D (5 bases). Trimming removed 1 base from V and 6 bases from J, with 13 bases in between. The CDR3 extends over 14 amino acids. Germline assignment: CDR1 SGHNT and CDR2 YYREEE (reference sequence). CDR3 nucleotide sequence: TGTGCCAGCAGCTTGCTAGGGGTAGACCATGGCTACACCTTC. Protein sequence: CASSLLGVDHGYTF.

The rearrangement uses TRBV7-3 and TRBJ1-1; 8 bases match TRBD1. From germline, CDR1 is SGHTA and CDR2 FQGTGA. The ends lost 5 bases at V and 11 bases at J; junction bases unmatched: 10. CDR3 length equals 13 residues. The CDR3 DNA follows: TGTGCCAGCAGCGAATTACCAGGGGGCAACGCTTTCTTT. Translated, it gives CASSELPGGNAFF. The full variable domain, with the rest looked up from reference TRBV7-3 and TRBJ1-1, is GAGVSQTPSNKVTEKGKYVELRCDPISGHTALYWYRQSLGQGPEFLIYFQGTGAADDSGLPNDRFFAVRPEGSVSTLKIQRTERGDSAVYLCASSELPGGNAFFGQGTRLTVV.

The chain carries TRBV7-2 and TRBJ2-1, with 8 positions matching TRBD2. The CDR3 extends over 15 amino acids. Trimming at V came to 4 bases and at J to 2 bases, leaving 4 bases not matched to a gene. Germline V gives CDR1 SGHTA, CDR2 FQGNSA. CDR3 loop: CASSSRGGPYNEQFF. The CDR3 DNA reads TGTGCCAGCAGCTCCCGGGGGGGCCCCTACAATGAGCAGTTCTTC.

The chain's CDR3 is CASSLQAYGYTF. CDR3 sequence (DNA): TGTGCCAGCAGTTTACAGGCCTATGGCTACACCTTC. The chain couples TRBV28 to TRBJ1-2; D not certain. Trimming took 2 bases from V and 4 from J, leaving 5 bases between them. The CDR3 loop spans 12 amino acids. Germline-derived CDR1 and CDR2 are MDHEN and SYDVKM.

This chain joins TRBV4-1 and TRBJ2-7, with D tentatively TRBD1 (7 bases). In germline, CDR1 is MGHRA, CDR2 YSYEKL. The CDR3 is 17 residues long. The ends were cut back, 1 base at V and 0 bases at J, with 16 bases in the middle. As DNA, the CDR3 is TGCGCCAGCAGCCAAGTTTCAGGGGGGCCAAGCTCCTACGAGCAGTACTTC. Translation: CASSQVSGGPSSYEQYF.

V is TRBV13 and J is TRBJ2-7, with D tentatively TRBD1 (5 bases). V lost 0 bases to trimming and J lost 12 bases, with 18 bases between them. Germline values: CDR1 PRHDT, CDR2 FYEKMQ (reference sequence). The CDR3 length is 14 residues. The CDR3 protein is CASSLGAGQGVRYF. In nucleotides, the CDR3 is TGTGCCAGCAGCTTAGGGGCCGGTCAGGGCGTTCGGTACTTC.

The rearrangement links TRBV11-1 to TRBJ1-2; 8 bases agree with TRBD1. The CDR3 has 14 residues. Germline-derived CDR1 and CDR2 are SGHAT and FQDESV (reference sequence). The junction had 7 bases not matched to a gene; V was cut back by 3 bases and J by 7 bases. This CDR3 reads CASSFHRGSAGYTF. Here the CDR3 DNA reads TGTGCCAGCAGCTTCCACAGGGGGAGCGCTGGCTACACCTTC.

This chain links TRBV7-2 with TRBJ2-1; no reliable D call. Trimming removed 1 base from V and 7 bases from J, with 5 bases in between. Germline lookup yields CDR1 SGHTA and CDR2 FQGNSA. This CDR3 comprises 12 residues. CDR3 residues: CASSLGWNEQFF. The DNA of the CDR3 is TGTGCCAGCAGCTTAGGTTGGAATGAGCAGTTCTTC.